A few counts support the clone carrying this T cell receptor (beta chain). The CDR3 totals 16 residues. V gave up 4 bases and J gave up 2 bases; unmatched junction bases: 6. Germline values: CDR1 SGHRS, CDR2 YFSETQ. The sample is drawn from a study of cytomegalovirus exposure and HLA in healthy donors. Study summary: A later analysis reported the 120 validation repertoires used the same platform as the 666 first-cohort repertoires.

The data were produced by immunoSEQ multiplex PCR, yet TCRdb's version contains in-frame clones alone and is incomplete. The repertoire includes 260,000 or so clones, 88% of them detected once, and approximately 0.88% sits in the top ten. This TCR was recovered from a woman under 30 in good health and CMV-seronegative. The chain recombines TRBV5-1 with TRBJ2-2; 9 bases match TRBD1. Source material: PBMCs. Here the CDR3 DNA reads TGCGCCAGCAGCGCTCTGGACAGGGGCAACACCGGGGAGCTGTTTTTT. This sequence encodes CASSALDRGNTGELFF.